This T cell receptor (beta chain) originates from a study of shared clonotypes between healthy human individuals. The study, taken as a whole, reports: Approximately 5% was the fraction of naive CD4 clonotypes found shared across several donors. The donor pool, a small one, limited the genetic and exposure-history diversity represented.

The CDR3 contains 16 residues. V trimming: 5 bases; J trimming: 6 bases; junction bases outside the gene matches: 6. Germline loops: CDR1 SEHNR, CDR2 FQNEAQ (reference sequence). Profiling relied on immunoSEQ multiplex PCR, and the TCRdb table lists in-frame clones only, not all of them. The table lists about 1.5 million clones, approximately 98% of them singletons. The donors, all of them Caucasian adults, lived in Nashville, Tennessee. Turning to this clone: Its antigen is unidentified.

The chain employs TRBV7-9 and TRBJ2-1; 14 bases fit TRBD2. The sequenced material came from naive CD4+ T cells sorted from blood. Regarding subset: CD45RA+ positively selected. The clonotype comes from a man aged 25-45 years in good health. The CDR3 is CASSIWTSGRSNEQFF. The CDR3, as DNA: TGTGCCAGCAGCATCTGGACTAGCGGGAGGTCCAATGAGCAGTTCTTC.